A single sample is the source of the 27 T cell receptor beta chains below, sequenced in a study of blood T cell repertoires in COVID-19. The assay was immunoSEQ multiplex PCR, and TCRdb's table has in-frame clones only and misses some. The sample shows approximately 140,000 clones, 80% to 85% of them seen only once. Source material: peripheral blood. The receptors shown here come from a human donor in a cohort sampled during active COVID-19.

The J gene is TRBJ2-1, the V gene TRBV27; 14 bases agree with TRBD2. The V and J ends lost 6 bases and 8 bases, in that order; junction bases with no gene match: 15. This CDR3 is built from 18 residues. The germline CDR1 and CDR2 sequences are MNHEY and SMNVEV (reference sequence). CDR3 amino acids: CASSPRTSGGNLRDEQFF. CDR3 nucleotides: TGTGCCAGCAGCCCCCGGACTAGCGGGGGGAACCTCCGGGATGAGCAGTTCTTC.

The chain employs TRBV18 and TRBJ1-3; D might be TRBD1 (5 bases). Germline assignment: CDR1 KGHSH and CDR2 LQKENI. CDR3 size: 16 residues. Trimming left V 6 bases short and J 0 bases short, with 15 bases between. The CDR3 is CASSASGPFSGNTIYF. DNA of the CDR3: TGTGCCAGCTCCGCCTCAGGGCCTTTCTCTGGAAACACCATATATTTT.

The rearrangement joins TRBV5-8 to TRBJ2-5; D remains ambiguous. The CDR3 runs to 14 residues. CDR1 and CDR2 (germline): SGHTS, YDEGEE. V was shortened by 0 bases and J by 5 bases, with 11 bases between the two germline ends. DNA of the CDR3: TGTGCCAGCAGCTTGGGTTTGGCAGGCGAGACCCAGTACTTC. Translating gives CASSLGLAGETQYF.

This clone came up once. V is TRBV10-3 and J is TRBJ2-3, with a tentative D call TRBD2 (6 bases). Deletions cut 10 bases from V and 0 bases from J, with 8 bases between. This CDR3 has 12 residues. Germline values: CDR1 ENHRY, CDR2 SYGVKD. The CDR3 DNA follows: TGTGCCACCCGGGAGAGCACAGATACGCAGTATTTT. Amino acids: CATRESTDTQYF.

The rearrangement links TRBV6-2 or TRBV6-3 to TRBJ2-3, with 8 bases matching TRBD2. This CDR3 has 16 residues. The germline V gene encodes CDR1 MNHEY and CDR2 SVGEGT. V trimming: 1 base; J trimming: 0 bases; junction bases outside the gene matches: 3. DNA for the CDR3: TGTGCCAGCAGTTACTACGGGGGGGCTAGCACAGATACGCAGTATTTT. It codes for CASSYYGGASTDTQYF.

This CDR3 reads CASSLPGGLVGELFF. The CDR3 DNA reads as TGTGCCAGCAGTTTACCGGGGGGGCTGGTCGGGGAGCTGTTTTTT. The chain combines TRBV28 with TRBJ2-2; TRBD2 agrees at 8 bases. The CDR3 totals 15 residues. V lost 2 bases to trimming and J lost 7 bases; unmatched junction nucleotides: 6. Germline V gives CDR1 MDHEN, CDR2 SYDVKM.

This clone appeared once. The chain links TRBV30 to TRBJ1-1; 7 nucleotides agree with TRBD1. The germline V gene has CDR1 GTSNPN and CDR2 SVGIG (reference sequence). The CDR3 is 13 amino acids. Losses at the gene ends were 1 base for V and 4 bases for J; bases not matched to a gene: 3. The CDR3 nucleotides are TGTGCCTGGAGTGGATACAGGGGCACTGAAGCTTTCTTT. Protein product: CAWSGYRGTEAFF.

The gene calls are TRBV6-6 and TRBJ1-3, with 10 bases that match TRBD1. The CDR3 is made up of 15 amino acids. Germline-derived CDR1 and CDR2 are MNHNY and SVGAGI (reference sequence). V shed 6 bases and J 8 bases; nucleotides not matched to a gene: 10. The CDR3 coding sequence is TGTGCCAGCAGGACGACCGGGACAGGGGTGTACACCATATATTTT. Residues: CASRTTGTGVYTIYF.

The CDR3 DNA is TGTGCCAGCAGACCTGACAGGGACAATCAGCCCCAGCATTTT. Protein product: CASRPDRDNQPQHF. The genes are TRBV6-2 or TRBV6-3 and TRBJ1-5; 7 nucleotides agree with TRBD1. The germline V gene encodes CDR1 MNHEY and CDR2 SVGEGT. This CDR3 comprises 14 residues. The junction had 5 bases not matched to a gene; V was cut back by 6 bases and J by 3 bases.

The chain couples TRBV24-1 to TRBJ2-3, with a tentative D call TRBD1 (6 bases). Looked up from germline, CDR1 is KGHDR and CDR2 is SFDVKD. This CDR3 is built from 15 residues. V dropped 7 bases and J dropped 2 bases, with 15 bases sitting between them. The CDR3 region is CATRGQTPLTDTQYF. The CDR3 nucleotides read TGTGCCACCAGAGGACAGACCCCCCTCACAGATACGCAGTATTTT.

This clone was detected once. This chain links TRBV10-3 with TRBJ2-4; D possibly corresponds to TRBD2 (6 bases). Germline V gives CDR1 ENHRY, CDR2 SYGVKD. V lost 4 bases and J 8 bases, leaving 12 bases between the germline ends. The CDR3 length is 13 residues. The CDR3 sequence: CAISGVPGDIQYF. CDR3 in DNA: TGTGCCATCAGTGGGGTCCCGGGGGACATTCAGTACTTC.

The rearrangement links TRBV7-9 to TRBJ1-2, with 10 bases aligning to TRBD1. With V trimmed by 4 bases and J by 7 bases, 3 bases remained unmatched. Germline V gene data show CDR1 as SEHNR and CDR2 as FQNEAQ (reference sequence). The CDR3 loop spans 13 amino acids. CDR3: CASSSDRGGGYTF. DNA of the CDR3: TGTGCCAGCAGCTCGGACAGGGGGGGTGGCTACACCTTC.

In regard to this clone: Because the CDR3's place on the DNA is in doubt, the DNA is left out and the CDR3 is given as listed by TCRdb. This chain connects TRBV19 to TRBJ2-3; the table's D call, TRBD1, has no DNA check behind it. CDR1 LNHDA and CDR2 SQIVND come from the germline V gene (reference sequence). Counting both end residues, the CDR3 totals 14 amino acids. CDR3 amino acids: CASTSDRGFDTQYF.

With regard to this clone: Mismatch with germline at one junction end may stem from a read error. This chain connects TRBV7-7 to TRBJ2-3, with 13 nucleotides matching TRBD2. This CDR3 is 16 amino acids long. CDR1 and CDR2 from the germline V gene are SSHAT and FNYEAQ (reference sequence). CDR3 amino acids: CASSPGLAGARDTQYF. For the CDR3, the DNA is TGTGCTAGCAGCCCCGGACTAGCGGGGGCTCGGGATACGCAGTATTTT.

The chain carries TRBV2 and TRBJ1-1; TRBD1 agrees at 7 bases. This CDR3 has 13 amino acids. Germline-derived CDR1 and CDR2 are SNHLY and FYNNEI. The ends lost 10 bases at V and 2 bases at J; junction bases unmatched: 7. The CDR3 here is CANPTGHNTEAFF. As DNA, the CDR3 is TGTGCCAACCCGACAGGGCATAACACTGAAGCTTTCTTT.

This sequence joins TRBV27 and TRBJ1-1; D possibly corresponds to TRBD1 (6 bases). The germline gives CDR1 MNHEY, CDR2 SMNVEV (reference sequence). This CDR3 has 14 residues. The V end lost 6 bases, the J end lost 0 bases, and 11 bases lay between the germline ends. The CDR3 region has the DNA TGTGCCAGCAGAGCGGGACACCTGAACACTGAAGCTTTCTTT. Protein product: CASRAGHLNTEAFF.

The rearrangement links TRBV7-2 to TRBJ1-2; weak D call: TRBD1 (6 bases). The germline V gene has CDR1 SGHTA and CDR2 FQGNSA. CDR3 length: 13 residues. V was pared by 5 bases and J by 6 bases, with 13 bases between. DNA for the CDR3: TGTGCCAGCAGCGTCAGGACAGTTAATGGCTACACCTTC. It codes for CASSVRTVNGYTF.

The chain combines TRBV6-6 with TRBJ2-1; a possible D gene is TRBD2 (6 bases). Germline V gene data show CDR1 as MNHNY and CDR2 as SVGAGI (reference sequence). V lost 2 bases and J 5 bases, leaving 10 bases between the germline ends. This CDR3 has 14 residues. CDR3 DNA sequence: TGTGCCAGCAGTTACGGGCGGGGAAACAATGAGCAGTTCTTC. Amino acid sequence: CASSYGRGNNEQFF.

This CDR3 reads CASSSSEGQPQHF. CDR3 DNA sequence: TGTGCCAGCAGCTCATCGGAGGGGCAGCCCCAGCATTTT. The V and J genes are TRBV9 and TRBJ1-5, with D possibly matching TRBD1 (5 bases). CDR1 and CDR2 from the germline V gene are SGDLS and YYNGEE. This CDR3 has 13 residues. V was cut by 4 bases and J by 7 bases, with 12 bases left in between. Supplemented by reference TRBV9 and TRBJ1-5, the full variable domain reads DSGVTQTPKHLITATGQRVTLRCSPRSGDLSVYWYQQSLDQGLQFLIQYYNGEERAKGNILERFSAQQFPDLHSELNLSSLELGDSALYFCASSSSEGQPQHFGDGTRLSIL.

J is TRBJ2-5 and V is TRBV5-6, with TRBD2 matching over 8 bases. The CDR3 length is 14 residues. After removal of 4 bases from V and 2 bases from J, the junction contained 4 bases not matched to a gene. The germline V gene encodes CDR1 SGHDT and CDR2 YYEEEE. CDR3 amino acids: CASSAGTRQETQYF. CDR3 nucleotides: TGTGCCAGCAGCGCAGGGACTAGACAAGAGACCCAGTACTTC.

The genes are TRBV10-3 and TRBJ2-2; TRBD1 is a possible D gene (6 bases). CDR1 is ENHRY, CDR2 SYGVKD, per germline. The CDR3 runs 14 residues. Deletions cut 10 bases from V and 8 bases from J, with 20 bases between. The DNA of the CDR3 is TGTGCCACCGCGGTCAGGGGAATGGAGGGGGAGCTGTTTTTT. This translates into CATAVRGMEGELFF.

The table lists this clone with a count of one. The chain carries TRBV11-3 and TRBJ2-5; D might be TRBD1 (6 bases). Germline CDR1 reads SGHNT; CDR2 reads YENEEA. V shed 4 bases and J shed 1 base, with 13 bases lying between them. The CDR3 is 15 residues long. CDR3 sequence (DNA): TGTGCCAGCAGCTCGGGACATACGCTCCAAGAGACCCAGTACTTC. It codes for CASSSGHTLQETQYF.

The chain has TRBV6-2 or TRBV6-3 and TRBJ2-2, with TRBD2 identical over 12 bases. CDR1 and CDR2 (germline): MNHEY, SVGEGT. Trimming at V came to 0 bases and at J to 7 bases, leaving 0 bases not matched to a gene. There are 15 residues in the CDR3. The CDR3 is CASSYSTSGGGELFF. CDR3 sequence (DNA): TGTGCCAGCAGTTACTCGACTAGCGGGGGCGGGGAGCTGTTTTTT.

CDR3 bases: TGTGCCAGCAGCTTAGATGGGGACAGGGAAAATGAGCAGTTCTTC. Its protein product is CASSLDGDRENEQFF. The rearrangement joins TRBV5-5 to TRBJ2-1; TRBD1 agrees at 9 bases. This CDR3 contains 15 residues. The V gene end was trimmed by 2 bases and the J gene end by 7 bases; junction bases not matched to a gene: 7. Per germline, CDR1 SGHKS and CDR2 YYEKEE (reference sequence).

This chain links TRBV3-1 (or the pseudogene TRBV3-2) with TRBJ1-5, with 7 bases lining up with TRBD1. Unmatched junction bases numbered 2, after V lost 3 bases and J lost 3 bases. The CDR3 consists of 14 residues. Germline V gene lookup returns CDR1 LGHDT and CDR2 YNNKEL (reference sequence). The CDR3 bases are TGTGCCAGCAGCCATCAGGGGGTCAATCAGCCCCAGCATTTT. This sequence encodes CASSHQGVNQPQHF.

The chain uses TRBV6-6 and TRBJ2-5; D gene unclear. Germline assignment: CDR1 MNHNY and CDR2 SVGAGI (reference sequence). The CDR3 is 11 amino acids. The V end lost 6 bases, the J end lost 4 bases, and 6 bases lay between the germline ends. In nucleotides, the CDR3 is TGTGCCAGCAGACAAAGAGAGACCCAGTACTTC. Residues: CASRQRETQYF.

This chain connects TRBV19 to TRBJ2-2; 7 bases align to TRBD2. The length of the CDR3 is 16 residues. V was pared by 7 bases and J by 4 bases, with 12 bases of the junction left unmatched. The V gene's germline CDR1 is LNHDA and CDR2 SQIVND (reference sequence). Here the CDR3 reads CASTWGGTFRTGELFF. The CDR3 DNA reads as TGTGCCAGTACATGGGGGGGGACTTTCCGCACCGGGGAGCTGTTTTTT.